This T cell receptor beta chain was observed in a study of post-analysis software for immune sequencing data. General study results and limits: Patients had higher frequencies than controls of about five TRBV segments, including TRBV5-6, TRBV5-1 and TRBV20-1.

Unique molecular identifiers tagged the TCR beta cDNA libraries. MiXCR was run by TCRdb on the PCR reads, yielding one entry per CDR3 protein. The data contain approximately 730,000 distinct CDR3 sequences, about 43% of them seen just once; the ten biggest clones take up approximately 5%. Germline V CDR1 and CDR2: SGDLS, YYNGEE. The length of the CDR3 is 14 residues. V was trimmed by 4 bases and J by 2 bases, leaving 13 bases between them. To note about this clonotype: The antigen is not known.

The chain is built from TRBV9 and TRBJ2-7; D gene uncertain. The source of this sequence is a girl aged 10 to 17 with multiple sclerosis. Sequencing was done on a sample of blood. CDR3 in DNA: TGTGCCAGCAGCCCCTACATTCAAACCTACGAGCAGTACTTC. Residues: CASSPYIQTYEQYF.